This T cell receptor (beta chain) was found in a study of blood T cell repertoires in COVID-19. As for the study in general: Nucleic acid was either cDNA or gDNA, and it came from T cells, B-cell-depleted T cells, or PBMCs.

Some clones are missing from TCRdb's copy, which holds only in-frame ones; the method was immunoSEQ multiplex PCR. The repertoire includes 95,000 to 100,000 clones, around 87% of them detected once, and around 10% sits in the top ten. Sequences were obtained from peripheral blood. This TCR was sampled from a woman aged 25 to 39 with acute or convalescent COVID-19.

CDR3 nucleotides: TGTGCCAGCAGTTTTGGGAGGGCTGGAAACACCATATATTTT. It translates to CASSFGRAGNTIYF. The chain carries TRBV28 and TRBJ1-3; D uncertain. Deletions cut 3 bases from V and 2 bases from J, with 8 bases between. The CDR3 spans 14 residues. Germline assignment: CDR1 MDHEN and CDR2 SYDVKM. The full variable domain, its missing parts supplied by reference TRBV28 and TRBJ1-3, is DVKVTQSSRYLVKRTGEKVFLECVQDMDHENMFWYRQDPGLGLRLIYFSYDVKMKEKGDIPEGYSVSREKKERFSLILESASTNQTSMYLCASSFGRAGNTIYFGEGSWLTVV.